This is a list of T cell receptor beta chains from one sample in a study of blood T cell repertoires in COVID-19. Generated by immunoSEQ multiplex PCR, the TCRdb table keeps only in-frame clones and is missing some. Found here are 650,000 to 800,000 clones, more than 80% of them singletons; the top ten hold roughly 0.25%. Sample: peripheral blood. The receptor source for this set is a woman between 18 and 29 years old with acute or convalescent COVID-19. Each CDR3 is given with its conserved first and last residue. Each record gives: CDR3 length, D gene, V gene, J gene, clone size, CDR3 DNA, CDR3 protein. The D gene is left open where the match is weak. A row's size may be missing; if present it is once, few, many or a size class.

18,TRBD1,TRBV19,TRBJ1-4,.,TGTGCCAGTAGAGGAAGGGGGCGAGGTTTGGCCCCTAATGAAAAACTGTTTTTT,CASRGRGRGLAPNEKLFF
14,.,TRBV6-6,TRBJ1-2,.,TGTGCCAGCAGTTACTCGTCGGGGAGCTATGGCTACACCTTC,CASSYSSGSYGYTF
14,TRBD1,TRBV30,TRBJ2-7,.,TGTGCCTGGAGTGTAAACAGGGGAAGAGGGGAGCAGTACTTC,CAWSVNRGRGEQYF
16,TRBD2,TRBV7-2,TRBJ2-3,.,TGTGCCAGCAGCTTAACTAGCGGGGGAAGCACAGATACGCAGTATTTT,CASSLTSGGSTDTQYF
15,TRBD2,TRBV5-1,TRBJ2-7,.,TGCGCCAGCAGCCAAACTAGCGGGGGGCCCTTCGAGCAGTACTTC,CASSQTSGGPFEQYF
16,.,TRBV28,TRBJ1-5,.,TGTGCCAGCAGTTTAAGTCGGGGGGGGGACCTTCAGCCCCAGCATTTT,CASSLSRGGDLQPQHF
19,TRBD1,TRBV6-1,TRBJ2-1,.,TGTGCCAGCAGTAAAGCGACAGGGGCGTTAATACTCTCCTACAATGAGCAGTTCTTC,CASSKATGALILSYNEQFF
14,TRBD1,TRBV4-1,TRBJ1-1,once,TGCGCCAGCAGCCGATGGACAGGGAGTAATGAAGCTTTCTTT,CASSRWTGSNEAFF
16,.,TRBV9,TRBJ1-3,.,TGTGCCAGCAGCGTAGGGCAGACAGTCTCTGGAAACACCATATATTTT,CASSVGQTVSGNTIYF
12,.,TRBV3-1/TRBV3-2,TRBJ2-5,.,TGTGCCAGCAGCTTTGGATCGGGGACCCAGTACTTC,CASSFGSGTQYF
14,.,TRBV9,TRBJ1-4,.,TGTGCCAGCAGCGGCGACGGACTTAATGAAAAACTGTTTTTT,CASSGDGLNEKLFF
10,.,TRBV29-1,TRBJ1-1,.,TGCAGCGTGGCGGCCAGTGAAGCTTTCTTT,CSVAASEAFF
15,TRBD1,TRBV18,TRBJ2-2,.,TGTGCCAGCTCACCACGACAGGGTGACACCGGGGAGCTGTTTTTT,CASSPRQGDTGELFF
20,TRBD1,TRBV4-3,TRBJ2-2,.,TGCGCCAGCAGCCAAGGTGGGACAGGGGCTACCCTAATTAACACCGGGGAGCTGTTTTTT,CASSQGGTGATLINTGELFF
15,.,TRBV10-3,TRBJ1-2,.,TGTGCCATCAGTGAGGCCACCCCGGGGTTTAATGGCTACACCTTC,CAISEATPGFNGYTF
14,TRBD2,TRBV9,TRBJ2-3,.,TGTGCCAGCACCAACCCGACTAGCGGGGATACGCAGTATTTT,CASTNPTSGDTQYF
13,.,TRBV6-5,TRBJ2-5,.,TGTGCCAGCAGCCCGCCGACCTTGGGGCCCCAGTACTTC,CASSPPTLGPQYF
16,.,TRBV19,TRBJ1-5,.,TGTGCCAGTACTCTAGAACGGGAAGGGAGCAATCAGCCCCAGCATTTT,CASTLEREGSNQPQHF
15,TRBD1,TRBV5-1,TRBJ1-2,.,TGCGCCAGCAGATCCGGGGACAGAGACATTTATGGCTACACCTTC,CASRSGDRDIYGYTF
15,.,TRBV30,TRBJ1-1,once,TGTGCCTGGAGCCCCGTGGGGGGGTTGGGCACTGAAGCTTTCTTT,CAWSPVGGLGTEAFF
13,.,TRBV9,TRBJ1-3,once,TGTGCCAGCAGCGACAGGGCTGGAAACACCATATATTTT,CASSDRAGNTIYF
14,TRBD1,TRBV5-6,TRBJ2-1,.,TGTGCCAGCAGCCTAGGACAGGGCGGGCATGAGCAGTTCTTC,CASSLGQGGHEQFF
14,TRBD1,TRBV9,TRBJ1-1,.,TGTGCCAGCAGCCATCGACAGGGGAGCACTGAAGCTTTCTTT,CASSHRQGSTEAFF
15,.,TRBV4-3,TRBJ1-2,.,TGCGCCAGCAGCCAAGATCCGGACACAAACTATGGCTACACCTTC,CASSQDPDTNYGYTF
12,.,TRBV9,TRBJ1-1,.,TGTGCCAGCAGCGTCCAGGGTGGCGAAGCTTTCTTT,CASSVQGGEAFF
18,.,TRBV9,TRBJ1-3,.,TGTGCCAGCAGCGCGCCCCTGGCCAGGGTGTCTTCTGGAAACACCATATATTTT,CASSAPLARVSSGNTIYF
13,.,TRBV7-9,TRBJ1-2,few,TGTGCCAGCAGCGAGCAAGGAGACTATGGCTACACCTTC,CASSEQGDYGYTF
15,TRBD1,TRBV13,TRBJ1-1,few,TGTGCCAGCAGCTCCCGGACAGGGTCGAACACTGAAGCTTTCTTT,CASSSRTGSNTEAFF
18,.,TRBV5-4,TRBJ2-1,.,TGTGCCAGCAGCTTGGATTTTCCTGGGGGGGCCTTATACAATGAGCAGTTCTTC,CASSLDFPGGALYNEQFF